These T cell receptor beta chains were read from a single sample in a study of T cell clones after liver transplantation. TCRdb's table, derived via immunoSEQ multiplex PCR, lists solely in-frame clones and lacks some. The sample holds nearly 55,000 clones; around 84% are singletons and the top ten take roughly 8%. The source material was CD4+ T cells from blood, sampled before liver transplant. The receptor set was obtained from a human donor who received a liver transplant. The CDR3 runs from the conserved cysteine through the conserved F or W. A D gene is named only where the DNA matches it firmly. The size field is filled for only some rows; it gives once, few, many or a size class.

D	V	size	J	CDR3	DNA
.	TRBV10-3	.	TRBJ2-7	CAIRENRVDYEQYF	TGTGCCATCAGGGAAAACAGGGTAGACTACGAGCAGTACTTC
.	TRBV10-3	.	TRBJ1-6	CAIRDGRGNSPLHF	TGTGCCATCAGGGATGGGCGGGGAAATTCACCCCTCCACTTT
.	TRBV21-1	.	TRBJ1-2	CASSKPLLAYTF	TGTGCCAGCAGCAAACCTCTTTTGGCCTACACCTTC
.	TRBV7-2	.	TRBJ2-3	CASSFQIADTQYF	TGTGCCAGCAGCTTTCAGATTGCAGATACGCAGTATTTT
.	TRBV19	.	TRBJ2-1	CASSVNRRSSYNEQFF	TGTGCCAGTAGTGTCAACAGGAGAAGCTCCTACAATGAGCAGTTCTTC
TRBD2	TRBV15	.	TRBJ2-3	CATSRDLSGAAPDTQYF	TGTGCCACCAGCAGAGATCTTAGCGGGGCGGCCCCAGATACGCAGTATTTT
TRBD1	TRBV7-9	.	TRBJ2-1	CASSRQGKTYNEQFF	TGTGCCAGCAGCCGACAGGGGAAAACCTACAATGAGCAGTTCTTC
TRBD1	TRBV6-5	once	TRBJ2-3	CASRTGPLTDTQYF	TGTGCCAGCAGGACAGGGCCCCTCACAGATACGCAGTATTTT
.	TRBV19	.	TRBJ2-4	CASSIGYGGAADIQYF	TGTGCCAGTAGTATAGGATATGGGGGGGCCGCGGACATTCAGTACTTC
TRBD1	TRBV19	.	TRBJ1-1	CASSKGTGVSEAFF	TGTGCCAGTAGTAAAGGGACAGGGGTTTCGGAAGCTTTCTTT
.	TRBV4-2	.	TRBJ2-5	CASSQDGGTPETQYF	TGTGCCAGCAGCCAAGATGGGGGGACCCCAGAGACCCAGTACTTC
.	TRBV28	once	TRBJ2-6	CASSLSGANVLTF	TGTGCCAGCAGTTTATCCGGGGCCAACGTCCTGACTTTC
TRBD2	TRBV27	.	TRBJ2-3	CASSVELAGSTDTQYF	TGTGCCAGCAGTGTGGAACTAGCGGGGTCCACAGATACGCAGTATTTT
.	TRBV25-1	.	TRBJ2-7	CASSDGGTAPSYEQYF	TGTGCCAGCAGTGATGGGGGGACAGCACCCTCCTACGAGCAGTACTTC
.	TRBV28	.	TRBJ2-3	CASSRADTDTQYF	TGTGCCAGCAGCAGGGCTGACACAGATACGCAGTATTTT
.	TRBV18	.	TRBJ1-5	CASSPQGASNQPQHF	TGTGCCAGCTCACCTCAGGGTGCGAGCAATCAGCCCCAGCATTTT
TRBD2	TRBV15	once	TRBJ2-1	CATSRDLSWASGNNEQFF	TGTGCCACCAGCAGAGATCTCTCTTGGGCTAGCGGGAACAATGAGCAGTTCTTC
TRBD2	TRBV10-3	.	TRBJ2-7	CAISETRLAGVWEQYF	TGTGCCATCAGCGAGACCCGCCTAGCGGGAGTATGGGAGCAGTACTTC
TRBD2	TRBV5-1	.	TRBJ2-4	CASSHQAGDIQYF	TGCGCCAGCAGCCATCAAGCGGGGGACATTCAGTACTTC
.	TRBV7-9	.	TRBJ1-1	CASSLRGDTEAFF	TGTGCCAGCAGCTTACGGGGGGACACTGAAGCTTTCTTT
.	TRBV28	.	TRBJ2-2	CASRWGTGELFF	TGTGCCAGCAGATGGGGCACCGGGGAGCTGTTTTTT
.	TRBV27	.	TRBJ2-7	CASSLSQNNYEQYF	TGTGCCAGCAGTTTATCACAGAATAACTACGAGCAGTACTTC
TRBD2	TRBV19	few	TRBJ2-3	CASSTTWGGRADTQYF	TGTGCCAGTAGTACCACTTGGGGCGGGAGGGCGGATACGCAGTATTTT
.	TRBV6-5	.	TRBJ1-1	CPSTHTEAFF	TGTCCGAGCACGCACACTGAAGCTTTCTTT
.	TRBV5-1	.	TRBJ2-5	CASTSTDTHQETQYF	TGCGCCAGCACCTCGACTGATACCCACCAAGAGACCCAGTACTTC
.	TRBV19	.	TRBJ1-4	CASSKNRVSGYEKLFF	TGTGCCAGTAGTAAGAACAGGGTCTCCGGTTATGAAAAACTGTTTTTT
.	TRBV4-2	.	TRBJ1-3	CASSQDPRDRNTIYF	TGTGCCAGCAGCCAAGATCCCAGGGATAGAAACACCATATATTTT
.	TRBV4-2	.	TRBJ2-7	CASSQEGREQYF	TGTGCCAGCAGCCAAGAGGGGCGCGAGCAGTACTTC
TRBD2	TRBV5-4	.	TRBJ2-2	CASSAPPAGGWTGELFF	TGTGCCAGCAGCGCGCCCCCGGCGGGAGGGTGGACCGGGGAGCTGTTTTTT
.	TRBV19	.	TRBJ2-2	CASSEGFRGELFF	TGTGCCAGTAGTGAGGGGTTCCGCGGGGAGCTGTTTTTT
.	TRBV9	.	TRBJ2-1	CASSSRTEQFF	TGTGCCAGCAGTTCGAGGACTGAGCAGTTCTTC
TRBD1	TRBV6-8	.	TRBJ1-3	CASSSTGTTGNTIYF	TGTGCCAGCAGTTCGACAGGGACTACTGGAAACACCATATATTTT
TRBD1	TRBV11-1	.	TRBJ2-1	CASSLAGQGFNEQFF	TGTGCCAGCAGCTTAGCGGGACAGGGTTTTAATGAGCAGTTCTTC
.	TRBV7-2	.	TRBJ2-3	CASSLPSSDTQYF	TGTGCCAGCAGCTTACCCTCTTCGGATACGCAGTATTTT
.	TRBV4-3	.	TRBJ1-3	CASSQVGGEGNTIYF	TGCGCCAGCAGCCAAGTGGGGGGCGAAGGAAACACCATATATTTT
.	TRBV5-5	.	TRBJ2-7	CASSFGSSYEQYF	TGTGCCAGCAGCTTTGGCAGCTCCTACGAGCAGTACTTC
.	TRBV5-4	.	TRBJ1-4	CASSLGLGEEKLFF	TGTGCCAGCAGCTTGGGTTTGGGGGAAGAAAAACTGTTTTTT
.	TRBV19	.	TRBJ1-1	CASSIRNWGMNTEAFF	TGTGCCAGTAGTATTCGGAATTGGGGAATGAACACTGAAGCTTTCTTT
.	TRBV7-9	.	TRBJ1-4	CASSSWSGEKLFF	TGTGCCAGCAGTTCCTGGTCGGGTGAAAAACTGTTTTTT
.	TRBV19	.	TRBJ1-1	CASSFRTDEAFF	TGTGCCAGTAGTTTTAGGACGGATGAGGCTTTCTTT
.	TRBV5-4	.	TRBJ1-4	CASSLEAETTNEKLFF	TGTGCCAGCAGCCTGGAAGCAGAGACAACTAATGAAAAACTGTTTTTT
.	TRBV2	.	TRBJ2-1	CASSIGGLVDEQFF	TGTGCCAGCAGTATCGGAGGTCTCGTCGATGAGCAGTTCTTC
TRBD2	TRBV4-2	.	TRBJ2-3	CASSLRTSGGFTDTQYF	TGTGCCAGCAGCCTTCGGACTAGCGGGGGCTTCACAGATACGCAGTATTTT
.	TRBV10-1	.	TRBJ2-2	CASKPRGELFF	TGCGCCAGCAAACCTCGAGGGGAGCTGTTTTTT
.	TRBV7-2	.	TRBJ2-5	CASSPQRAGETQYF	TGTGCCAGCAGCCCTCAAAGGGCAGGGGAGACCCAGTACTTC
TRBD1	TRBV6-5	.	TRBJ2-7	CASRYGTARYEQYF	TGTGCCAGCAGGTACGGGACAGCCCGCTACGAGCAGTACTTC
TRBD2	TRBV19	.	TRBJ2-3	CATRSGSSDTQYF	TGTGCCACCCGCAGCGGGAGCTCAGATACGCAGTATTTT
.	TRBV5-4	.	TRBJ2-3	CASSLGSVTDTQYF	TGTGCCAGCAGCTTGGGATCCGTCACAGATACGCAGTATTTT
TRBD1	TRBV28	.	TRBJ2-1	CASSLLTGTNEQFF	TGTGCCAGCAGTTTACTGACAGGGACCAATGAGCAGTTCTTC
TRBD2	TRBV5-1	.	TRBJ2-5	CASSGLAGEETQYF	TGCGCCAGTAGCGGCCTAGCGGGCGAAGAGACCCAGTACTTC
.	TRBV19	.	TRBJ2-7	CASSISTGAYEQYF	TGTGCCAGTAGTATTTCTACAGGAGCCTACGAGCAGTACTTC
TRBD1	TRBV5-4	.	TRBJ1-2	CASSRKAGTGKNYGYTF	TGTGCCAGCAGCAGAAAAGCCGGGACAGGGAAGAACTATGGCTACACCTTC
.	TRBV28	.	TRBJ1-3	CASSPPGTSGNTIYF	TGTGCCAGCAGCCCTCCGGGAACCTCTGGAAACACCATATATTTT
TRBD1	TRBV19	few	TRBJ1-5	CASSIVGTGKSNQPQHF	TGTGCCAGTAGTATCGTCGGGACAGGGAAAAGCAATCAGCCCCAGCATTTT
.	TRBV14	.	TRBJ2-3	CASSQGMTDTQYF	TGTGCCAGCAGCCAAGGGATGACAGATACGCAGTATTTT
.	TRBV28	.	TRBJ2-2	CASSLAALGTGELFF	TGTGCCAGCAGTTTAGCGGCTCTCGGCACCGGGGAGCTGTTTTTT
TRBD1	TRBV2	.	TRBJ2-5	CASRQQGGLETQYF	TGTGCCAGCAGGCAACAGGGGGGCTTGGAGACCCAGTACTTC
.	TRBV2	.	TRBJ2-1	CASSPIAPPYNEQFF	TGTGCCAGCAGTCCTATAGCGCCACCCTACAATGAGCAGTTCTTC
TRBD1	TRBV5-1	few	TRBJ2-5	CASTDRGQETQYF	TGCGCCAGCACGGACAGGGGTCAAGAGACCCAGTACTTC
.	TRBV28	few	TRBJ2-2	CASSTPGELFF	TGTGCCAGCAGTACTCCCGGGGAGCTGTTTTTT